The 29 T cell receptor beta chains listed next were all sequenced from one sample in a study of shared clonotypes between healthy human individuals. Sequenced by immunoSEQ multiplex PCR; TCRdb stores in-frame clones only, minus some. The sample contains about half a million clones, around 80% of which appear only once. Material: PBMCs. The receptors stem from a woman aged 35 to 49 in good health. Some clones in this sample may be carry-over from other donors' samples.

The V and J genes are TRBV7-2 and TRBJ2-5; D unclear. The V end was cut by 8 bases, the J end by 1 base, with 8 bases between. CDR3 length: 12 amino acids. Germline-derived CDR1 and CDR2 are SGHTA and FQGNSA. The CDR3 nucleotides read TGTGCCAGCGGACGCAGCCAAGAGACCCAGTACTTC. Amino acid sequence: CASGRSQETQYF.

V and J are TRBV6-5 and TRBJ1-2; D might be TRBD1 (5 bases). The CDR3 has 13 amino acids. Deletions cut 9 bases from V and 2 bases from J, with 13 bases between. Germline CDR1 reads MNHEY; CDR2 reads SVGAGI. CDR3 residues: CASSRQINYGYTF. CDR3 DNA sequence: TGTGCCAGTAGTCGACAGATAAACTATGGCTACACCTTC.

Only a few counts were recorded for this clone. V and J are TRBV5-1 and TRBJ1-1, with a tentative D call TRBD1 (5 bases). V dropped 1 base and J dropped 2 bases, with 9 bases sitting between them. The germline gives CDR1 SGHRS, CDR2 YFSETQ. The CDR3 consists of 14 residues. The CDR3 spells CASSLQQVNTEAFF. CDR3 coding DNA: TGCGCCAGCAGCTTGCAACAGGTTAACACTGAAGCTTTCTTT. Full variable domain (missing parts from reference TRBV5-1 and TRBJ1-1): KAGVTQTPRYLIKTRGQQVTLSCSPISGHRSVSWYQQTPGQGLQFLFEYFSETQRNKGNFPGRFSGRQFSNSRSEMNVSTLELGDSALYLCASSLQQVNTEAFFGQGTRLTVV.

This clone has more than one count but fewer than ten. CDR3 in amino acids: CASSLGNEQFF. DNA for the CDR3: TGTGCCAGCAGCTTAGGTAATGAGCAGTTCTTC. V and J are TRBV7-8 and TRBJ2-1; unclear D gene. The length of the CDR3 is 11 residues. CDR1 is SGHVS and CDR2 is FQNEAQ in the germline V gene. V was pared by 1 base and J by 7 bases, with 2 bases between.

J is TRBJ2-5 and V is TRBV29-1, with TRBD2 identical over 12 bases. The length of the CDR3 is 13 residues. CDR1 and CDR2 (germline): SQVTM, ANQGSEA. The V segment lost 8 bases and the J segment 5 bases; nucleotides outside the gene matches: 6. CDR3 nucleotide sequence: TGCAGCACCGCACTAGCGGGGGGTGAGACCCAGTACTTC. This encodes CSTALAGGETQYF.

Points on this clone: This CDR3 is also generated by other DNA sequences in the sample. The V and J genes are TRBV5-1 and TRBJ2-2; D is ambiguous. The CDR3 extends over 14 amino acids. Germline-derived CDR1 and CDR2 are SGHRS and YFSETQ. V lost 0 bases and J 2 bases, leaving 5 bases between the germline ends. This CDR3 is CASSLGGNTGELFF. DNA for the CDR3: TGCGCCAGCAGCTTGGGCGGTAACACCGGGGAGCTGTTTTTT. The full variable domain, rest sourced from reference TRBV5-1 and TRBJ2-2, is KAGVTQTPRYLIKTRGQQVTLSCSPISGHRSVSWYQQTPGQGLQFLFEYFSETQRNKGNFPGRFSGRQFSNSRSEMNVSTLELGDSALYLCASSLGGNTGELFFGEGSRLTVL.

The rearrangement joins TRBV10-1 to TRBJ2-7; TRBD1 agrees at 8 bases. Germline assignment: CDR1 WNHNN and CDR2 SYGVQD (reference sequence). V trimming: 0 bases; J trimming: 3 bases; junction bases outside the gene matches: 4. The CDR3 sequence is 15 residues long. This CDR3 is CASSESGTGVYEQYF. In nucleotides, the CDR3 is TGCGCCAGCAGTGAGTCCGGGACAGGTGTCTACGAGCAGTACTTC.

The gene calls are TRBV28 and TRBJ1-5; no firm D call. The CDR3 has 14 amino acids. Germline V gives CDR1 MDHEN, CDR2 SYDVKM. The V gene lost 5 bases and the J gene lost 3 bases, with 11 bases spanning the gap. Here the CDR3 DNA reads TGTGCCAGCAGTCTCCAAGGTCCCAATCAGCCCCAGCATTTT. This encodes CASSLQGPNQPQHF.

The chain's CDR3 is CASKRAETYNEQFF. In DNA form, the CDR3 reads TGTGCCAGCAAACGGGCGGAGACGTACAATGAGCAGTTCTTC. The chain uses TRBV2 and TRBJ2-1; D is uncertain. Germline loops: CDR1 SNHLY, CDR2 FYNNEI. The V end was cut by 7 bases, the J end by 4 bases, with 14 bases between. The CDR3 runs 14 residues.

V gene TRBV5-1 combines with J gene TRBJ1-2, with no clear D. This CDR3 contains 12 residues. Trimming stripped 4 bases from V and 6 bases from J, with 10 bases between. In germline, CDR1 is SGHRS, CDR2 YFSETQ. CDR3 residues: CASSPHGDGYTF. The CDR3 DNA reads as TGCGCCAGCAGCCCCCATGGAGATGGCTACACCTTC.

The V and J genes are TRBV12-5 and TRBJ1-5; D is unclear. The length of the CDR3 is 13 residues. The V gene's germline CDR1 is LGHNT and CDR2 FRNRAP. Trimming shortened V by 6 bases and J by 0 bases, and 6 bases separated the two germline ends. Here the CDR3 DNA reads TGTGCTAGTGGCCTAAATAGCAATCAGCCCCAGCATTTT. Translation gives CASGLNSNQPQHF.

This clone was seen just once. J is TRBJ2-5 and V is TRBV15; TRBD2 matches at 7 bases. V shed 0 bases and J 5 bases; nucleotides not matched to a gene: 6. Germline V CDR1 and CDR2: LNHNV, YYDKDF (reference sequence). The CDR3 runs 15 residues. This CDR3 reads CATSRDSGSGETQYF. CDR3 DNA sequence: TGTGCCACCAGCAGAGATAGCGGGTCGGGCGAGACCCAGTACTTC.

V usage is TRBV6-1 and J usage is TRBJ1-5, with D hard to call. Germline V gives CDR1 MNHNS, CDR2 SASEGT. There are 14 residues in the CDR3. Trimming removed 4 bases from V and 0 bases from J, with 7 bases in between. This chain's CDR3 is CASSARDSNQPQHF. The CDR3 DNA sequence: TGTGCCAGCAGTGCACGAGATAGCAATCAGCCCCAGCATTTT.

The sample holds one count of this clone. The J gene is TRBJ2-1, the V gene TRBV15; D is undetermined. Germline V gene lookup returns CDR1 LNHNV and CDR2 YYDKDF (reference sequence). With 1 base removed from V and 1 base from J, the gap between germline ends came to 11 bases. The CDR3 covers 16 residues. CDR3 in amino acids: CATSRGVGNSYNEQFF. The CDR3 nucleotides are TGTGCCACCAGCAGAGGGGTAGGGAATTCCTACAATGAGCAGTTCTTC. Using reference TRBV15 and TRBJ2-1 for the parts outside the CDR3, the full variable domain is DAMVIQNPRYQVTQFGKPVTLSCSQTLNHNVMYWYQQKSSQAPKLLFHYYDKDFNNEADTPDNFQSRRPNTSFCFLDIRSPGLGDTAMYLCATSRGVGNSYNEQFFGPGTRLTVL.

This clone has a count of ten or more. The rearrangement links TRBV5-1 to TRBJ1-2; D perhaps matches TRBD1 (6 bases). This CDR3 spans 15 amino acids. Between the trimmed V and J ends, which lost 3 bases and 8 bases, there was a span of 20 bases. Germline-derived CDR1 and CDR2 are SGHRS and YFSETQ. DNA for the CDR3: TGCGCCAGCAGCTCCTCCTTGGGGGGGCGGGAAGGCTACACCTTC. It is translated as CASSSSLGGREGYTF.

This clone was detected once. The CDR3 DNA is TGTGCCAGCAGTTTATCAAGAAGACTTCAGGGCTACGAGCAGTACTTC. This translates into CASSLSRRLQGYEQYF. V usage is TRBV27 and J usage is TRBJ2-7, with D possibly being TRBD1 (5 bases). In germline, CDR1 is MNHEY, CDR2 SMNVEV (reference sequence). V gave up 0 bases and J gave up 3 bases, with 15 bases separating them. The CDR3 spans 16 residues.

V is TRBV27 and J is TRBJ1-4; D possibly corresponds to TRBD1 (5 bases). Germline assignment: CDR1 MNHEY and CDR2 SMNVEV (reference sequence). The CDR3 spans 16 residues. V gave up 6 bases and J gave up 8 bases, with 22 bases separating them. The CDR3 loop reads CASSSVLMGPREKLFF. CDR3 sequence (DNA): TGTGCCAGCAGCTCAGTCTTAATGGGACCTAGGGAAAAACTGTTTTTT.

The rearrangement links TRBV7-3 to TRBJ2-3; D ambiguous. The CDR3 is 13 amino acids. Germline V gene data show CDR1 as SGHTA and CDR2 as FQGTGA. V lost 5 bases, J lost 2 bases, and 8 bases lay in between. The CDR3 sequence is CASSQPFTDTQYF. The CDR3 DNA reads TGTGCCAGCAGCCAACCATTCACAGATACGCAGTATTTT.

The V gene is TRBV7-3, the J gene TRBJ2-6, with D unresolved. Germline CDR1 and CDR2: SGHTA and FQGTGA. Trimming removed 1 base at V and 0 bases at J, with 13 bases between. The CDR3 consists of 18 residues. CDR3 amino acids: CASSLSQPGSSGANVLTF. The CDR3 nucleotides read TGTGCCAGCAGCTTAAGTCAGCCTGGGTCCTCTGGGGCCAACGTCCTGACTTTC. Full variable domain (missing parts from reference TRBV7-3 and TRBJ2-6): GAGVSQTPSNKVTEKGKYVELRCDPISGHTALYWYRQSLGQGPEFLIYFQGTGAADDSGLPNDRFFAVRPEGSVSTLKIQRTERGDSAVYLCASSLSQPGSSGANVLTFGAGSRLTVL.

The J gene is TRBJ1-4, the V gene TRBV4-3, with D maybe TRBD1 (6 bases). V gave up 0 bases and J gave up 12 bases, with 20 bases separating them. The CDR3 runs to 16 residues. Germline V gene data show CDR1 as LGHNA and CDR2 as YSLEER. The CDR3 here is CASSQEIGSQGGQLFF. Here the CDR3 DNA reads TGCGCCAGCAGCCAAGAAATAGGCTCACAGGGTGGACAACTGTTTTTT.

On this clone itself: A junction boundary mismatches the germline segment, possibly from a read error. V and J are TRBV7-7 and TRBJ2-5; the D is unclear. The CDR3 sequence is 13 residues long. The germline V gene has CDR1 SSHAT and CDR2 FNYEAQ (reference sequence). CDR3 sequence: CASSLAGYEAQYF. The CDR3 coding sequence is TGTGCTAGCAGCTTAGCTGGGTACGAGGCCCAGTACTTC.

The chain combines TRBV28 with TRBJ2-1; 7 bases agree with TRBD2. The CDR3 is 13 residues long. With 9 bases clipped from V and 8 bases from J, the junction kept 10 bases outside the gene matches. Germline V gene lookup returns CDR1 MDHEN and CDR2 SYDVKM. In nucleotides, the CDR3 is TGTGCCAGTACTCTAATGGGAGGGGATGAGCAGTTCTTC. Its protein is CASTLMGGDEQFF.

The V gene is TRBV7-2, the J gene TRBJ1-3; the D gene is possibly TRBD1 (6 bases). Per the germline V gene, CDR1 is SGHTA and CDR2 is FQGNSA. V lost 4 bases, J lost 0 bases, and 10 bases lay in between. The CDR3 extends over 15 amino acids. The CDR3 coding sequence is TGTGCCAGCAGCTCGGGACAAAGCTCTGGAAACACCATATATTTT. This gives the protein CASSSGQSSGNTIYF.

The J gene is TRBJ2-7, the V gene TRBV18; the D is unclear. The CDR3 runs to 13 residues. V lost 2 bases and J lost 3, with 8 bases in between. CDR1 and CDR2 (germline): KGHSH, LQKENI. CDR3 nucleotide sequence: TGTGCCAGCTCACCAGGGTCTTACTACGAGCAGTACTTC. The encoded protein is CASSPGSYYEQYF.

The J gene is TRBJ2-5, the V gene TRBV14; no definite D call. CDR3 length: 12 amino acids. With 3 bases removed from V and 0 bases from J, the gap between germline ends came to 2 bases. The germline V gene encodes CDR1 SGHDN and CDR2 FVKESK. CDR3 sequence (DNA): TGTGCCAGCAGCCAGCACCAAGAGACCCAGTACTTC. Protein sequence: CASSQHQETQYF.

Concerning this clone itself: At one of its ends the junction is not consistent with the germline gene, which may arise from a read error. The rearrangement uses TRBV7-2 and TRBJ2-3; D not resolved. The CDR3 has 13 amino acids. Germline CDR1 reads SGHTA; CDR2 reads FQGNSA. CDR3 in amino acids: CVSSFRSSDTQYF. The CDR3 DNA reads TGTGTCAGCAGCTTCCGCTCCTCAGATACGCAGTATTTT.

The CDR3, as DNA: TGCGCCAGCAGCTTGGACAGGGTGGGCACAGATACGCAGTATTTT. It is translated as CASSLDRVGTDTQYF. The chain has TRBV5-1 and TRBJ2-3, with D possibly being TRBD1 (6 bases). Germline V gene sequence: CDR1 SGHRS, CDR2 YFSETQ. This CDR3 region has 15 residues. Trimming took 0 bases from V and 1 from J, leaving 9 bases between them.

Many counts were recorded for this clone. In DNA form, the CDR3 reads TGCGCCAGCTTGGGGACTAGCGGGAGTATATATGAGCAGTTCTTC. As protein: CASLGTSGSIYEQFF. J is TRBJ2-1 and V is TRBV5-1, with TRBD2 identical over 14 bases. The germline CDR1 and CDR2 sequences are SGHRS and YFSETQ. The CDR3 has 15 residues. With V trimmed by 7 bases and J by 8 bases, 8 bases remained unmatched. Complete variable domain (other parts from reference TRBV5-1 and TRBJ2-1): KAGVTQTPRYLIKTRGQQVTLSCSPISGHRSVSWYQQTPGQGLQFLFEYFSETQRNKGNFPGRFSGRQFSNSRSEMNVSTLELGDSALYLCASLGTSGSIYEQFFGPGTRLTVL.

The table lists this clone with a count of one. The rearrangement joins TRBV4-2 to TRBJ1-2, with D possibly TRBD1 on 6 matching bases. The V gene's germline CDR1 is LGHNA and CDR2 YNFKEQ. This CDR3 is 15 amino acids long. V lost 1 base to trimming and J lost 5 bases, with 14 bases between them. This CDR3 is CASSQGILGGYGYTF. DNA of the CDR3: TGTGCCAGCAGCCAAGGAATTCTAGGGGGGTATGGCTACACCTTC.